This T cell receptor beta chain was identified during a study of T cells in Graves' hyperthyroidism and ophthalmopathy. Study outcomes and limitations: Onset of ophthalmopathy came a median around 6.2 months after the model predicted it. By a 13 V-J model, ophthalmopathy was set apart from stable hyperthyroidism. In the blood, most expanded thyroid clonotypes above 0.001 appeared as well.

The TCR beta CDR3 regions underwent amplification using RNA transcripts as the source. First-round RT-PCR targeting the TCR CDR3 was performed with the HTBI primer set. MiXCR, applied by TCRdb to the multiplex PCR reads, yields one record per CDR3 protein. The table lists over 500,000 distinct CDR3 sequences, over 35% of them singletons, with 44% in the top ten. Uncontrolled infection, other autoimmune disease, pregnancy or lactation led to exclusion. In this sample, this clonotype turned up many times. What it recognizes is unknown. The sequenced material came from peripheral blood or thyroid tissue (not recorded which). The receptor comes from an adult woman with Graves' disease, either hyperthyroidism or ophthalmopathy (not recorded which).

CDR3 sequence (DNA): TGCAGCGTTGTTCACCGTCCGGGGGAGCAGTACTTC. Encoded protein: CSVVHRPGEQYF. The rearrangement links TRBV29-1 to TRBJ2-7; tentative D call: TRBD2 (5 bases). Per germline, CDR1 SQVTM and CDR2 ANQGSEA. This CDR3 has 12 residues. V dropped 4 bases and J dropped 7 bases, with 14 bases sitting between them.